Shown below are 5 T cell receptor beta chains from a single sample sequenced in a study of control samples from healthy donors and cancer patients. Sequenced by immunoSEQ multiplex PCR; TCRdb stores in-frame clones only, minus some. Among 130,000 or so clones, about nine tenths were seen once, and the ten largest hold about 1.9%. Sequencing was carried out using blood. Receptor source: a woman in her 50s in good health.

This sequence joins TRBV5-6 and TRBJ1-2; D is ambiguous. This CDR3 has 12 amino acids. Deletions cut 7 bases from V and 2 bases from J, with 9 bases between. Germline V gene sequence: CDR1 SGHDT, CDR2 YYEEEE. As DNA, the CDR3 is TGTGCCAGCTCGGACCAGAACTATGGCTACACCTTC. The encoded protein is CASSDQNYGYTF. Combining the CDR3 with reference TRBV5-6 and TRBJ1-2 gives the whole variable domain DAGVTQSPTHLIKTRGQQVTLRCSPKSGHDTVSWYQQALGQGPQFIFQYYEEEERQRGNFPDRFSGHQFPNYSSELNVNALLLGDSALYLCASSDQNYGYTFGSGTRLTVV.

The rearrangement links TRBV5-1 to TRBJ1-6; possibly TRBD1 for D (5 bases). The CDR3 is 13 amino acids. Germline V gene lookup returns CDR1 SGHRS and CDR2 YFSETQ. V was cut by 1 base and J by 8 bases, with 7 bases left in between. The CDR3 nucleotides read TGCGCCAGCAGCTTGTGGGGGGATTCACCCCTCCACTTT. Residues: CASSLWGDSPLHF.

The CDR3 loop is CASSLAGGGGLYNEQFF. The DNA for the CDR3 is TGTGCCAGCAGCTTGGCCGGAGGCGGGGGTTTATACAATGAGCAGTTCTTC. The gene calls are TRBV5-4 and TRBJ2-1, with TRBD2 identical over 7 bases. The V gene end was trimmed by 0 bases and the J gene end by 4 bases; junction bases not matched to a gene: 10. The CDR3 contains 17 residues. Germline CDR1 SGHNT, CDR2 YYREEE (reference sequence).

The chain joins TRBV30 to TRBJ1-6; D might be TRBD1 (6 bases). Looked up from germline, CDR1 is GTSNPN and CDR2 is SVGIG (reference sequence). V was pared by 0 bases and J by 9 bases, with 12 bases between. This CDR3 is 14 amino acids long. CDR3 loop: CAWSVQGRSSPLHF. The CDR3, as DNA: TGTGCCTGGAGTGTACAGGGAAGAAGTTCACCCCTCCACTTT.

The rearrangement links TRBV15 to TRBJ1-4; D gene unclear. V lost 5 bases, J lost 0 bases, and 4 bases lay in between. Germline values: CDR1 LNHNV, CDR2 YYDKDF (reference sequence). The CDR3 length is 13 residues. In nucleotides, the CDR3 is TGTGCCACCAGCGTCCCAACTAATGAAAAACTGTTTTTT. This encodes CATSVPTNEKLFF.